The clone carrying this T cell receptor (beta chain) was recorded at least ten times. Antigen specificity is unknown. The data were taken from a study of T cell repertoires in cytomegalovirus infection. About the study: Public TCR beta signature analysis indicated the presence of both CMV infection and matching HLA type. Overall study findings and caveats: Carriers of CMV and the relevant HLA type were discriminated by public TCR beta frequency. Dominant in the ex vivo response were TCR beta clonotypes restricted by HLA-C and specific for CMV.

There are 14 residues in the CDR3. V lost 4 bases and J lost 4; bases outside the gene matches: 5. Each CDR3 protein is one row after TCRdb ran MiXCR on the reads. The profile shows around 210,000 distinct CDR3 sequences, 6% to 8% of them singletons. This clonotype was sampled from a human donor in good health (CMV status not recorded). Some clones in this sample may be carry-over from other donors' samples. This sequence joins TRBV12-3 or TRBV12-4 and TRBJ1-2, with 8 bases matching TRBD1. Sequenced input: PBMCs. The CDR3 sequence: CASSSLGQGYGYTF. The CDR3 nucleotides are TGTGCCAGCAGTTCCCTCGGACAGGGCTATGGCTACACCTTC.